These 27 T cell receptor beta chains share one sample of origin, sequenced in a study of T-cell reconstitution after alpha-beta-depleted transplantation in children. Researchers prepared the TCRbeta library using unique molecular identifiers, the study reports. TCRdb re-called the PCR reads through MiXCR, storing one row per CDR3 protein. The table lists more than 300,000 distinct CDR3 sequences, about 16% of them singletons. The material sequenced was PBMCs, mostly from graft donor cells, taken 360 days after TCRalphabeta/CD19-depleted stem cell transplant. The receptors were gathered from a male patient between 2 and 10 years old who had a stem cell transplant for acute lymphoblastic leukemia, so the T cells may come from the graft donor.

On this clonotype: At one boundary the junction diverges from the germline segment, which might be a read error. This rearrangement joins TRBV7-2 to TRBJ1-5, with TRBD1 matching over 8 bases. This CDR3 contains 14 residues. Germline V lookup: CDR1 SGHTA, CDR2 FQGNSA. The DNA for the CDR3 is TGTTCCAGCAGTTTCCGACAGGGGCATCAGCCCCAGCATTTT. This encodes CSSSFRQGHQPQHF.

The V gene is TRBV29-1, the J gene TRBJ2-7; D tentatively fits TRBD1 or TRBD2 (5 bases each). The CDR3 runs to 14 residues. V was shortened by 1 base and J by 6 bases, with 16 bases between the two germline ends. CDR1 and CDR2 from the germline V gene are SQVTM and ANQGSEA. This CDR3 reads CSVEASEGSGEQYF. CDR3 bases: TGCAGCGTTGAAGCAAGTGAGGGGTCGGGCGAGCAGTACTTC.

The chain employs TRBV5-1 and TRBJ2-6, with a tentative D call TRBD1 (5 bases). This CDR3 is built from 15 residues. The ends were cut back, 4 bases at V and 7 bases at J, with 15 bases in the middle. Germline values: CDR1 SGHRS, CDR2 YFSETQ. The CDR3 DNA reads TGCGCCAGCAGCCTTGACAGTTTGCGAGCCAACGTCCTGACTTTC. Translating it yields CASSLDSLRANVLTF.

The chain recombines TRBV19 with TRBJ2-2, with 12 bases fitting TRBD2. The length of the CDR3 is 18 residues. CDR1 and CDR2 from the germline V gene are LNHDA and SQIVND (reference sequence). Losses at the gene ends were 3 bases for V and 5 bases for J; bases not matched to a gene: 10. The CDR3 bases are TGTGCCAGTAGTATCTCCATGACTAGCGGGAGAGGTACCGGGGAGCTGTTTTTT. This codes for CASSISMTSGRGTGELFF.

The CDR3 DNA follows: TGCAGTGCCCGGGGGCGGGAGAAGTTGAATGAGCAGTTCTTC. Its protein is CSARGREKLNEQFF. The V gene is TRBV20-1, the J gene TRBJ2-1; D might be TRBD2 (7 bases). The CDR3 runs to 14 residues. Trimming removed 6 bases from V and 7 bases from J, with 19 bases in between. Germline CDR1 DFQATT, CDR2 SNEGSKA (reference sequence).

This clonotype was recorded a few times. The rearrangement links TRBV20-1 to TRBJ2-4; D uncertain. Per germline, CDR1 DFQATT and CDR2 SNEGSKA (reference sequence). Deletions cut 0 bases from V and 0 bases from J, with 9 bases between. This CDR3 region has 15 residues. CDR3 DNA sequence: TGCAGTGCTAGAGATTCGGCGGCAGCCAAAAACATTCAGTACTTC. Its translation is CSARDSAAAKNIQYF.

This clonotype was picked up a small number of times. The chain employs TRBV4-2 and TRBJ1-5, with D tentatively TRBD1 (5 bases). V was clipped by 1 base and J by 6 bases, with 7 bases between them. Per the germline V gene, CDR1 is LGHNA and CDR2 is YNFKEQ. This CDR3 contains 13 residues. This chain's CDR3 is CASSQGGLQPQHF. The CDR3 bases are TGTGCCAGCAGCCAAGGGGGCCTTCAGCCCCAGCATTTT.

This clonotype was observed a few times. V usage is TRBV12-3 or TRBV12-4 and J usage is TRBJ2-3, with D possibly called TRBD1 or TRBD2 (5 bases each). This CDR3 region has 12 residues. Trimming stripped 7 bases from V and 3 bases from J, with 8 bases between. The CDR3 nucleotides are TGTGCCAGCACCTGGGGGACAGATACGCAGTATTTT. It yields the protein CASTWGTDTQYF.

This clonotype was counted between two and nine times. V usage is TRBV11-2 and J usage is TRBJ2-2; D gene unclear. The ends were cut back, 2 bases at V and 2 bases at J, with 15 bases in the middle. This CDR3 comprises 17 residues. The germline gives CDR1 SGHAT, CDR2 FQNNGV. The CDR3 loop is CASSLQFHRLNTGELFF. The CDR3 nucleotides are TGTGCCAGCAGCTTACAGTTTCACAGACTTAACACCGGGGAGCTGTTTTTT.

The V and J genes are TRBV4-1 and TRBJ2-2, with D tentatively TRBD1 (6 bases). Germline V gives CDR1 MGHRA, CDR2 YSYEKL. V gave up 4 bases and J gave up 2 bases, with 11 bases separating them. The CDR3 covers 15 residues. The CDR3 is CASSPLDSNTGELFF. DNA for the CDR3: TGCGCCAGCAGCCCCCTGGACAGCAACACCGGGGAGCTGTTTTTT.

This clonotype showed up many times. The chain combines TRBV29-1 with TRBJ2-1; D gene uncertain. V was trimmed by 8 bases and J by 5 bases, leaving 16 bases between them. This CDR3 has 13 amino acids. Germline V lookup: CDR1 SQVTM, CDR2 ANQGSEA. The CDR3: CSTRSPANNEQFF. CDR3 coding DNA: TGCAGCACCCGTAGCCCGGCCAACAATGAGCAGTTCTTC.

This chain joins TRBV7-2 and TRBJ2-5; D is perhaps TRBD2 (6 bases). Germline assignment: CDR1 SGHTA and CDR2 FQGNSA. The ends were cut back, 5 bases at V and 1 base at J, with 11 bases in the middle. This CDR3 spans 14 amino acids. CDR3 protein: CASSPGLPQETQYF. The CDR3 DNA is TGTGCCAGCAGCCCGGGACTCCCCCAAGAGACCCAGTACTTC.

In this sample, this clonotype turned up many times. The chain joins TRBV9 to TRBJ1-2, with D possibly being TRBD1 (5 bases). The CDR3 runs to 13 residues. Germline-derived CDR1 and CDR2 are SGDLS and YYNGEE. V lost 3 bases and J lost 2, with 8 bases in between. CDR3 region: CASSGGANYGYTF. CDR3 in DNA: TGTGCCAGCAGCGGGGGCGCGAACTATGGCTACACCTTC.

In its sample, this clonotype was seen many times. V gene TRBV5-1 combines with J gene TRBJ2-1, with D possibly being TRBD2 (5 bases). The CDR3 is 13 amino acids. CDR1 is SGHRS, CDR2 YFSETQ, per germline. V lost 4 bases and J lost 15, with 20 bases in between. The CDR3 region is CASSLLGSSKRFF. The CDR3 nucleotides read TGCGCCAGCAGCCTACTAGGGTCGAGCAAGCGGTTCTTC.

The chain recombines TRBV27 with TRBJ1-2, with unresolved D. The V gene's germline CDR1 is MNHEY and CDR2 SMNVEV (reference sequence). CDR3 length equals 15 residues. Trimming pared 8 bases from V and 2 bases from J, leaving 18 bases between. CDR3 nucleotide sequence: TGTGCCAGCCCCCCGCACGGGAATCAGAACTATGGCTACACCTTC. Protein: CASPPHGNQNYGYTF.

This clonotype was picked up a small number of times. The gene calls are TRBV6-1 and TRBJ2-1; D may be TRBD2 (5 bases). Trimming stripped 4 bases from V and 4 bases from J, with 14 bases between. The germline V gene has CDR1 MNHNS and CDR2 SASEGT. The CDR3 consists of 15 residues. The CDR3: CASSVWTGTYNEQFF. The CDR3 nucleotides are TGTGCCAGCAGTGTCTGGACTGGAACTTACAATGAGCAGTTCTTC.

The sample holds one count of this clonotype. The J gene is TRBJ2-3, the V gene TRBV20-1; D is unclear. Germline CDR1 and CDR2: DFQATT and SNEGSKA (reference sequence). V was trimmed by 5 bases and J by 8 bases, leaving 14 bases between them. The CDR3 is 12 residues long. CDR3 DNA: TGCAGTGCTGCCCTTCTAGGGCGTACGCAGTATTTT. Translated: CSAALLGRTQYF.

This clonotype was counted many times. The chain carries TRBV3-1 and TRBJ2-3; a weak D match, TRBD1 (6 bases). The V gene's germline CDR1 is LGHDT and CDR2 YNNKEL (reference sequence). V gave up 4 bases and J gave up 4 bases, with 18 bases separating them. The CDR3 covers 16 residues. CDR3 DNA sequence: TGTGCCAGCAGCCGGGGGCAGGGTATTTATGCAGATACGCAGTATTTT. This sequence encodes CASSRGQGIYADTQYF.

This clonotype was seen more than once but under ten times. The chain has TRBV25-1 and TRBJ2-7; a weak D match, TRBD1 (6 bases). This CDR3 is built from 14 residues. Germline V gene data show CDR1 as MGHDK and CDR2 as SYGVNS. V was cut by 2 bases and J by 4 bases, with 12 bases left in between. The DNA of the CDR3 is TGTGCCAGCAGTGAAACCAGGGGCACTTACGAGCAGTACTTC. Its translation is CASSETRGTYEQYF.

This chain connects TRBV12-3 or TRBV12-4 to TRBJ1-5; weak D call: TRBD1 (5 bases). The CDR3 totals 13 residues. Trimming removed 4 bases at V and 5 bases at J, with 9 bases between. CDR3 in DNA: TGTGCCAGCAGTTCTCGGGGGGATCAGCCCCAGCATTTT. Its translation: CASSSRGDQPQHF.

The J gene is TRBJ2-1, the V gene TRBV4-1; 7 bases map to TRBD1. The germline gives CDR1 MGHRA, CDR2 YSYEKL. This CDR3 has 22 residues. J gave up 0 bases and V 3 bases, and 23 bases lay outside the gene matches. The CDR3 bases are TGCGCCAGCAGCCACCCTAAACCGGGACCTCAGTCGAGGGGGCGCTCCTACAATGAGCAGTTCTTC. Translating gives CASSHPKPGPQSRGRSYNEQFF.

The V call is TRBV28, the J call TRBJ1-6, with 8 positions matching TRBD1. Germline V gives CDR1 MDHEN, CDR2 SYDVKM. Trimming removed 3 bases from V and 9 bases from J; junction bases left unmatched: 7. There are 15 residues in the CDR3. CDR3: CASSFLGQGASPLHF. CDR3 sequence (DNA): TGTGCCAGCAGTTTCCTCGGACAGGGAGCTTCACCCCTCCACTTT.

This clonotype came up many times. This CDR3 is CASSASGTSGDTQYF. CDR3 nucleotides: TGTGCCAGCAGCGCTTCCGGGACTAGCGGAGATACGCAGTATTTT. The chain employs TRBV11-2 and TRBJ2-3; 11 nucleotides align to TRBD2. J was trimmed by 5 bases and V by 5 bases; bases with no gene match: 6. Germline V gene lookup returns CDR1 SGHAT and CDR2 FQNNGV. There are 15 residues in the CDR3.

This clonotype occurred many times. The J gene is TRBJ1-1, the V gene TRBV7-3; 7 bases agree with TRBD1. Trimming cost V 5 bases and J 3 bases; bases outside gene matches: 6. The CDR3 is 14 residues long. CDR1 SGHTA and CDR2 FQGTGA come from the germline V gene. CDR3 residues: CASSPTGLDTEAFF. The CDR3 DNA sequence: TGTGCCAGCAGCCCGACAGGGCTGGACACTGAAGCTTTCTTT.

This clonotype was counted between two and nine times. The chain couples TRBV3-1 to TRBJ1-2; D unclear. Trimming left V 1 base short and J 2 bases short, with 5 bases between. The V gene's germline CDR1 is LGHDT and CDR2 YNNKEL (reference sequence). The CDR3 runs 13 residues. The CDR3 reads CASSQARNYGYTF. The CDR3 DNA reads TGTGCCAGCAGCCAAGCACGGAACTATGGCTACACCTTC.

This sequence joins TRBV30 and TRBJ2-3, with a weak D call TRBD2 (5 bases). Trimming cost V 4 bases and J 1 base, with 9 bases left between them. The CDR3 is 13 amino acids. The germline gives CDR1 GTSNPN, CDR2 SVGIG (reference sequence). The CDR3 loop is CAWTREGTDTQYF. The DNA of the CDR3 is TGTGCCTGGACGAGGGAAGGCACAGATACGCAGTATTTT.

The gene calls are TRBV4-1 and TRBJ2-7; 8 nucleotides match TRBD1. Germline CDR1 reads MGHRA; CDR2 reads YSYEKL. Losses at the gene ends were 4 bases for V and 2 bases for J; bases not matched to a gene: 16. This CDR3 is built from 18 residues. In DNA form, the CDR3 reads TGCGCCAGCAGCCTTAAGGGCGGGTCGGGACAGGTGGCCTACGAGCAGTACTTC. This gives the protein CASSLKGGSGQVAYEQYF.